This T cell receptor beta chain was sequenced in a study of a mutant IDH1 vaccine in newly diagnosed glioma. Time point of the sample: baseline, week 1 (first vaccination visit). Treatment defined: pre-vaccination baseline after standard-of-care therapy. Profiled with immunoSEQ multiplex PCR; TCRdb holds only in-frame clones, not every one. This sample has just under 95,000 clones, with around 80% found just once. Germline lookup yields CDR1 MDHEN and CDR2 SYDVKM. The CDR3 contains 16 residues. V dropped 3 bases and J dropped 9; count of bases not matched to a gene: 10. The source is a man aged 40-49 years with glioma. The sample here was PBMCs, taken from a glioma patient treated with radiotherapy, temozolomide or both. The gene calls are TRBV28 and TRBJ2-3; 12 bases map to TRBD2. In DNA, the CDR3 is TGTGCCAGCAGTTTGGCACTAGCGGGAGGTGAGGAAACGCAGTATTTT. Protein: CASSLALAGGEETQYF.